The next 20 T cell receptor beta chains were all read from a single sample in a study of cytomegalovirus exposure and HLA in healthy donors (dated by TCRdb to 2016 to 2017). Library construction relied on the immunoSEQ multiplex PCR assay. For the multiplex PCR, a mixture combining 60 forward primers for TCR Vbeta segments and 13 reverse primers for TCR Jbeta segments was used. As stored in TCRdb, this immuneACCESS dataset retains in-frame rearrangements with V and J assigned. A fraction of the clones does not appear; measured against another copy, unresolved V genes explain less than half of the discrepancy, and the remainder lacks a known reason. Here the sample has fewer than 120,000 clones; approximately 82% occur a single time. Under 15% of the sample belongs to the ten largest clones. The sequencing sample was made of PBMCs. Every receptor here comes from a man aged 25 to 45 in good health and CMV-seropositive.

V and J are TRBV5-6 and TRBJ2-7; a weak D match, TRBD1 (5 bases). Germline loops: CDR1 SGHDT, CDR2 YYEEEE. This CDR3 is 14 amino acids long. V gave up 2 bases and J gave up 5 bases, with 14 bases separating them. CDR3 nucleotides: TGTGCCAGCAGCTTAAAAGGGGTTAGAGACGAGCAGTACTTC. Translating gives CASSLKGVRDEQYF. The whole variable domain, filled in from reference TRBV5-6 and TRBJ2-7, reads DAGVTQSPTHLIKTRGQQVTLRCSPKSGHDTVSWYQQALGQGPQFIFQYYEEEERQRGNFPDRFSGHQFPNYSSELNVNALLLGDSALYLCASSLKGVRDEQYFGPGTRLTVT.

V gene TRBV7-6 combines with J gene TRBJ2-7; TRBD1 aligns across 7 bases. Germline V lookup: CDR1 SGHVS, CDR2 FNYEAQ. Trimming removed 2 bases from V and 3 bases from J; junction bases left unmatched: 4. The CDR3 is made up of 14 amino acids. In DNA, the CDR3 is TGTGCCAGCAGCTTAACGGGGACAGACTACGAGCAGTACTTC. Translated, it gives CASSLTGTDYEQYF.

This chain links TRBV27 with TRBJ2-7; TRBD1 aligns across 9 bases. CDR3 size: 13 residues. Losses at the gene ends were 3 bases for V and 6 bases for J; bases not matched to a gene: 3. CDR1 MNHEY and CDR2 SMNVEV come from the germline V gene (reference sequence). The CDR3 DNA sequence: TGTGCCAGCAGTTTGGGACAGGGAGGCGAGCAGTACTTC. Protein: CASSLGQGGEQYF.

This clone was seen a single time. This chain uses TRBV6-1 with TRBJ1-1; 7 bases map to TRBD1. The length of the CDR3 is 13 residues. The germline CDR1 and CDR2 sequences are MNHNS and SASEGT. V shed 7 bases, J shed 4 bases, and the junction held 6 bases outside the gene matches. This chain's CDR3 is CASTLTGTTEAFF. As DNA, the CDR3 is TGTGCCAGCACCTTGACAGGGACCACTGAAGCTTTCTTT.

This clone was found once. One end of the junction varies from germline; a read error may be responsible. The CDR3 here is CASGFLAPDTGELVF. CDR3 DNA: TGTGCCAGCGGTTTTTTGGCACCGGATACCGGGGAGCTGGTTTTT. This chain uses TRBV2 with TRBJ2-2; TRBD2 might be the D (5 bases). The CDR3 extends over 15 amino acids. CDR1 and CDR2 (germline): SNHLY, FYNNEI. The whole variable domain, filled in from reference TRBV2 and TRBJ2-2, reads EPEVTQTPSHQVTQMGQEVILRCVPISNHLYFYWYRQILGQKVEFLVSFYNNEISEKSEIFDDQFSVERPDGSNFTLKIRSTKLEDSAMYFCASGFLAPDTGELVFGEGSRLTVL.

The chain employs TRBV30 and TRBJ2-4; weak D call: TRBD2 (5 bases). The V and J ends lost 0 bases and 8 bases respectively, with 14 bases between them. Germline V lookup: CDR1 GTSNPN, CDR2 SVGIG (reference sequence). The CDR3 contains 14 residues. The CDR3 region has the DNA TGTGCCTGGAGTGTACTAGGGTTTGTACACATTCAGTACTTC. It specifies CAWSVLGFVHIQYF. Full variable domain (missing parts from reference TRBV30 and TRBJ2-4): SQTIHQWPATLVQPVGSPLSLECTVEGTSNPNLYWYRQAAGRGLQLLFYSVGIGQISSEVPQNLSASRPQDRQFILSSKKLLLSDSGFYLCAWSVLGFVHIQYFGAGTRLSVL.

The DNA of the CDR3 is TGTGCCTGGACGACAGGGGGAAGCCTACAAGAGACCCAGTACTTC. Its translation: CAWTTGGSLQETQYF. The chain has TRBV30 and TRBJ2-5, with TRBD1 matching 9 bases. Unmatched junction bases numbered 8, after V lost 4 bases and J lost 2 bases. From germline, CDR1 is GTSNPN and CDR2 SVGIG (reference sequence). CDR3 length: 15 amino acids.

The chain employs TRBV28 and TRBJ2-1, with D possibly TRBD2 on 6 matching bases. In germline, CDR1 is MDHEN, CDR2 SYDVKM. Deletions cut 5 bases from V and 2 bases from J, with 10 bases between. This CDR3 has 14 residues. Here the CDR3 reads CASSPLAAYNEQFF. The CDR3 nucleotides are TGTGCCAGCAGTCCACTAGCAGCCTACAATGAGCAGTTCTTC. Complete variable domain (other parts from reference TRBV28 and TRBJ2-1): DVKVTQSSRYLVKRTGEKVFLECVQDMDHENMFWYRQDPGLGLRLIYFSYDVKMKEKGDIPEGYSVSREKKERFSLILESASTNQTSMYLCASSPLAAYNEQFFGPGTRLTVL.

The chain is built from TRBV7-3 and TRBJ2-2, with 12 bases aligning to TRBD2. The V gene end was trimmed by 5 bases and the J gene end by 6 bases; junction bases not matched to a gene: 13. CDR3 length equals 18 residues. Germline CDR1 and CDR2: SGHTA and FQGTGA. The CDR3 DNA reads as TGTGCCAGCAGCCCCCGACTAGCGGGGGTCCCGAGAGCCGGGGAGCTGTTTTTT. Protein: CASSPRLAGVPRAGELFF.

J is TRBJ1-3 and V is TRBV19; D uncertain. Germline V gene sequence: CDR1 LNHDA, CDR2 SQIVND (reference sequence). The CDR3 contains 11 residues. Trimming cost V 10 bases and J 7 bases, with 11 bases left between them. This CDR3 is CATRNSNTIYF. CDR3 coding DNA: TGTGCCACCCGAAACAGTAACACCATATATTTT.

The table lists this clone with a count of one. The chain couples TRBV10-3 to TRBJ1-2; TRBD1 agrees at 7 bases. V trimming: 3 bases; J trimming: 4 bases; junction bases outside the gene matches: 5. CDR3 length: 14 amino acids. Germline V gene sequence: CDR1 ENHRY, CDR2 SYGVKD. CDR3 coding DNA: TGTGCCATCAGTGACGAAGGGGGCCTCTATGGCTACACCTTC. Encoded protein: CAISDEGGLYGYTF.

The rearrangement links TRBV29-1 to TRBJ1-1; D gene ambiguous. The CDR3 runs 13 residues. Trimming pared 6 bases from V and 6 bases from J, leaving 17 bases between. The germline V gene encodes CDR1 SQVTM and CDR2 ANQGSEA. The DNA of the CDR3 is TGCAGCGTGAGGACTCCCGGGCTTGCTGAAGCTTTCTTT. Its protein is CSVRTPGLAEAFF.

V gene TRBV6-1 combines with J gene TRBJ1-6; 7 nucleotides line up with TRBD1. The CDR3 has 13 amino acids. Per the germline V gene, CDR1 is MNHNS and CDR2 is SASEGT. V dropped 8 bases and J dropped 3; count of bases not matched to a gene: 1. DNA for the CDR3: TGTGCCAGCCGGGACAGCTATAATTCACCCCTCCACTTT. Encoded protein: CASRDSYNSPLHF.

The chain couples TRBV2 to TRBJ2-4; D gene ambiguous. Germline values: CDR1 SNHLY, CDR2 FYNNEI. V was trimmed by 5 bases and J by 3 bases, leaving 17 bases between them. This CDR3 is 16 amino acids long. In nucleotides, the CDR3 is TGTGCCAGCAGTTCCAGTAATCTTGGCGGCAAAAACATTCAGTACTTC. Translated, it gives CASSSSNLGGKNIQYF.

CDR3 sequence reads: CASRSGTTIAYEQYF. The CDR3 DNA reads as TGTGCCAGCAGGTCCGGGACTACTATTGCCTACGAGCAGTACTTC. The chain links TRBV6-1 to TRBJ2-7, with 7 bases aligning to TRBD2. V shed 6 bases, J shed 2 bases, and the junction held 10 bases outside the gene matches. From germline, CDR1 is MNHNS and CDR2 SASEGT. The CDR3 has 15 amino acids.

The chain carries TRBV6-5 and TRBJ1-2; D ambiguous. V gave up 4 bases and J gave up 0 bases, with 9 bases separating them. Per germline, CDR1 MNHEY and CDR2 SVGAGI. The CDR3 length is 14 residues. The CDR3 spells CASSSRSSNYGYTF. The CDR3 nucleotides read TGTGCCAGCAGTTCTCGCAGTTCTAACTATGGCTACACCTTC.

The chain has TRBV11-2 and TRBJ2-2; 13 nucleotides line up with TRBD2. There are 18 residues in the CDR3. Germline trimming cut 6 bases from V and 7 bases from J; bases unmatched to any gene: 14. Germline V gene lookup returns CDR1 SGHAT and CDR2 FQNNGV. CDR3 DNA: TGTGCCAGCAGTCTTACTAGCGGGGGGGCTAGTGGAAGCGGGGAGCTGTTTTTT. As protein: CASSLTSGGASGSGELFF. Based on the CDR3 plus reference TRBV11-2 and TRBJ2-2, the full variable domain is EAGVAQSPRYKIIEKRQSVAFWCNPISGHATLYWYQQILGQGPKLLIQFQNNGVVDDSQLPKDRFSAERLKGVDSTLKIQPAKLEDSAVYLCASSLTSGGASGSGELFFGEGSRLTVL.

The chain uses TRBV5-8 and TRBJ1-1, with TRBD1 matching over 7 bases. After removal of 2 bases from V and 4 bases from J, the junction contained 2 bases not matched to a gene. This CDR3 has 13 amino acids. Germline V lookup: CDR1 SGHTS, CDR2 YDEGEE. CDR3 amino acids: CASSFGTVTEAFF. For the CDR3, the DNA is TGTGCCAGCAGCTTTGGGACAGTCACTGAAGCTTTCTTT.

V is TRBV27 and J is TRBJ2-1; 7 bases match TRBD1. The CDR3 is 16 amino acids. Looked up from germline, CDR1 is MNHEY and CDR2 is SMNVEV (reference sequence). V was pared by 7 bases and J by 8 bases, with 17 bases of the junction left unmatched. CDR3 protein: CASKAFRDRPSDEQFF. The CDR3 DNA is TGTGCCAGCAAGGCATTCCGGGACAGACCCTCGGATGAGCAGTTCTTC.

The rearrangement links TRBV29-1 to TRBJ1-2; maybe TRBD1 (5 bases). The ends were cut back, 0 bases at V and 2 bases at J, with 16 bases in the middle. Germline V gene data show CDR1 as SQVTM and CDR2 as ANQGSEA. The CDR3 totals 16 residues. The CDR3 reads CSVEDQKTGANYGYTF. The CDR3 bases are TGCAGCGTTGAAGATCAGAAAACAGGCGCAAACTATGGCTACACCTTC. Combining the CDR3 with reference TRBV29-1 and TRBJ1-2 gives the whole variable domain SAVISQKPSRDICQRGTSLTIQCQVDSQVTMMFWYRQQPGQSLTLIATANQGSEATYESGFVIDKFPISRPNLTFSTLTVSNMSPEDSSIYLCSVEDQKTGANYGYTFGSGTRLTVV.